The clone carrying this T cell receptor beta chain was found a few times. Its antigen is not known. The entry originates in a study of beta chain features in type 1 diabetes. Study-wide context: All samples combined gave just under 110 million sorted cells for examination. General study results and limits: Type 1 diabetes patients showed fewer insertions and more deletions at VDJ junctions. When Type 1 diabetes patients were examined, their TCRB CDR3s proved moderately but significantly shorter in all four CD4+ subsets. A definitive answer on HLA type influencing TCRB rearrangement was not reached here.

Sorting based on CD45RO/CCR7/CD25/CD127/CD95/CD27 separated CD4+ naive, central memory, regulatory and stem cell-like memory cells. cDNA synthesis used the whole RNA isolate, giving expressed TCRB sequences. The table came from immunoSEQ multiplex PCR; TCRdb's copy has only in-frame clones and leaves some out. The table shows 240,000 or so clones, with about 15% occurring only once. V dropped 5 bases and J dropped 8; count of bases not matched to a gene: 9. Germline V gene sequence: CDR1 SEHNR, CDR2 FQNEAQ (reference sequence). CDR3 length: 15 amino acids. This sequence originates from a young man with type 1 diabetes. The gene calls are TRBV7-9 and TRBJ2-1, with 10 bases lining up with TRBD2. Sequencing was performed on naive CD4+ T cells from blood. In DNA, the CDR3 is TGTGCCAGCAGCAAATCCGGGACTAGCGACTATGAGCAGTTCTTC. Translated: CASSKSGTSDYEQFF.